Shown below are 32 T cell receptor beta chains from a single sample sequenced in a study of identical twins. Each CDR3 protein gets one entry after TCRdb re-called the 5' RACE reads with MiXCR. The table lists more than 1.5 million distinct CDR3 sequences, under 35% of them singletons, with approximately 0.25% in the top ten. Material: cord blood. The source of these receptors is a newborn girl in good health.

The chain is built from TRBV4-1 and TRBJ2-7; 10 nucleotides align to TRBD2. The V segment lost 5 bases and the J segment 0 bases; nucleotides outside the gene matches: 7. CDR3 length equals 16 residues. Germline V gene data show CDR1 as MGHRA and CDR2 as YSYEKL. The CDR3 DNA reads as TGCGCCAGCAGCGTGGTGAGGACTAGCGGCTCCTACGAGCAGTACTTC. Amino acid sequence: CASSVVRTSGSYEQYF.

The chain combines TRBV7-2 with TRBJ2-1; weak D call: TRBD1 (6 bases). With the DNA end fitting TRBJ2-7 better, the J assignment may be wrong. Germline V CDR1 and CDR2: SGHTA, FQGNSA. CDR3 size: 18 residues. CDR3 region: CASSRHPPGAGVYNEQYF. In DNA form, the CDR3 reads TGTGCCAGCAGCCGACACCCACCAGGGGCTGGTGTGTACAATGAGCAGTACTTC.

In its sample, this clonotype was seen once. The rearrangement uses TRBV6-6 and TRBJ1-5; 10 positions agree with TRBD1. Germline CDR1 and CDR2: MNHNY and SVGAGI (reference sequence). This CDR3 is built from 16 residues. Losses at the gene ends were 0 bases for V and 1 base for J; bases not matched to a gene: 0. CDR3 in amino acids: CASSYSTGGSNQPQHF. As DNA, the CDR3 is TGTGCCAGCAGTTACTCGACAGGGGGCAGCAATCAGCCCCAGCATTTT.

This clonotype was seen only a few times. A read error may be the cause here, since a much bigger clone is one base away. The chain has TRBV2 and TRBJ1-2, with TRBD1 matching over 8 bases. V trimming: 7 bases; J trimming: 2 bases; junction bases outside the gene matches: 3. The CDR3 covers 13 residues. Germline loops: CDR1 SNHLY, CDR2 FYNNEI. The CDR3 protein is CASIWTGNYGYTF. CDR3 DNA: TGTGCCAGCATTTGGACAGGGAACTATGGCTACACCTTC.

The chain combines TRBV12-3 or TRBV12-4 with TRBJ2-7, with TRBD2 matching 9 bases. With 8 bases clipped from V and 3 bases from J, the junction kept 14 bases outside the gene matches. This CDR3 spans 16 amino acids. CDR3 nucleotides: TGTGCCAGCGGTCCCGCCGCGTCTAGCGGGGTCTACGAGCAGTACTTC. Encoded protein: CASGPAASSGVYEQYF.

A remark on this clonotype: A much larger clone is a single base away; this may be a read error. The genes are TRBV6-5 and TRBJ2-3; 7 bases map to TRBD2. The CDR3 consists of 15 residues. The germline gives CDR1 MNHEY, CDR2 SVGAGI. The CDR3 spells CASSLTSPSTDAQYF. Here the CDR3 DNA reads TGTGCCAGCAGTTTGACTAGCCCTAGCACAGATGCGCAGTATTTT.

In the case of this clonotype: A much more abundant neighbour one base away suggests this may be a read error. The V gene is TRBV6-5, the J gene TRBJ1-2; 10 bases line up with TRBD1. There are 15 residues in the CDR3. The germline gives CDR1 MNHEY, CDR2 SVGAGI. The CDR3 region has the DNA TGTGCCAGCAGTTCCCGGGACAGGGGCCCGGATGGCTGCACCTTC. Its protein product is CASSSRDRGPDGCTF.

The rearrangement links TRBV21-1 to TRBJ2-1; the table assigns TRBD1, which was not confirmed against the DNA. TRBV21-1 is a pseudogene. This CDR3 is 14 amino acids long. The chain's CDR3 is CASSKEETVNEQFF. The CDR3 DNA is TGTGCCAGCAGCAAAGAGGAGACAGTTAATGAGCAGTTCTTC.

This clonotype was counted only a few times. The chain uses TRBV7-9 and TRBJ2-5; D tentatively fits TRBD1 or TRBD2 (5 bases each). This CDR3 is built from 14 residues. Germline V gives CDR1 SEHNR, CDR2 FQNEAQ (reference sequence). The germline V and J ends were trimmed by 5 bases and 2 bases, with 12 bases remaining between them. DNA of the CDR3: TGTGCCAGCAGCCCAGGATGGGGGCAAGAGACCCAGTACTTC. As protein: CASSPGWGQETQYF.

The sample holds a few counts of this clonotype. This chain links TRBV29-1 with TRBJ1-1; no definite D call. The length of the CDR3 is 13 residues. Germline CDR1 is SQVTM and CDR2 is ANQGSEA. V was cut by 1 base and J by 4 bases, with 10 bases left in between. This chain's CDR3 is CSVEGGLGTEAFF. The CDR3 DNA follows: TGCAGCGTTGAAGGAGGACTGGGCACTGAAGCTTTCTTT.

The chain couples TRBV9 to TRBJ2-3, with TRBD2 identical over 7 bases. CDR1 SGDLS and CDR2 YYNGEE come from the germline V gene. This CDR3 has 16 amino acids. V lost 0 bases and J lost 3; bases outside the gene matches: 7. The CDR3 DNA sequence: TGTGCCAGCAGCGTAGTGCCAGGCGGGAGAACAGATACGCAGTATTTT. The encoded protein is CASSVVPGGRTDTQYF.

The genes are TRBV29-1 and TRBJ2-1; D possibly corresponds to TRBD1 (5 bases). The CDR3 is made up of 13 amino acids. Per the germline V gene, CDR1 is SQVTM and CDR2 is ANQGSEA. The CDR3 sequence: CTSLSTGSNEQFF. The CDR3 DNA reads as TGCACCTCCCTCAGTACAGGCTCCAATGAGCAGTTCTTC.

The V call is TRBV6-1, the J call TRBJ2-5, with unresolved D. Trimming removed 6 bases at V and 13 bases at J, with 24 bases between. Germline V gene lookup returns CDR1 MNHNS and CDR2 SASEGT. The CDR3 contains 14 residues. CDR3 nucleotides: TGTGCCAGCAGAGAATTAGTTCTAGTCGGACGTCGGTACTTC. Protein sequence: CASRELVLVGRRYF.

Regarding this clonotype: Just one base apart from a much larger clone, this may be a read error. This sequence joins TRBV11-2 and TRBJ2-7; no definite D call. The CDR3 is 14 residues long. Germline V gene data show CDR1 as SGHAT and CDR2 as FQNNGV. The CDR3 DNA sequence: TGTGCCAGCATCTTACTCAAATCCCAGTACGAGCAGTACTTC. Its protein is CASILLKSQYEQYF. Variable domain in full (rest from reference TRBV11-2 and TRBJ2-7): EAGVAQSPRYKIIEKRQSVAFWCNPISGHATLYWYQQILGQGPKLLIQFQNNGVVDDSQLPKDRFSAERLKGVDSTLKIQPAKLEDSAVYLCASILLKSQYEQYFGPGTRLTVT.

The table lists this clonotype with a few counts. One end of the junction fails to match germline, which may point to a read error. V usage is TRBV6-6 and J usage is TRBJ1-5; D is perhaps TRBD1 (5 bases). Germline-derived CDR1 and CDR2 are MNHNY and SVGAGI (reference sequence). The CDR3 has 15 residues. In DNA form, the CDR3 reads TGTGCCAGCAGTTACACAGGAGGGAACAATCGGCCCCAGCATTTT. Residues: CASSYTGGNNRPQHF.

In regard to this clonotype: This may be a read error, as it is one base from a much larger clone. This chain uses TRBV2 with TRBJ2-5; TRBD2 aligns across 12 bases. J was trimmed by 4 bases and V by 6 bases; bases with no gene match: 3. There are 14 residues in the CDR3. CDR1 and CDR2 from the germline V gene are SNHLY and FYNNEI. The CDR3 is CASSTTSGRETQYF. The CDR3 DNA sequence: TGTGCCAGCAGCACGACTAGCGGGAGAGAGACCCAGTACTTC.

This clonotype appeared many times. The chain is built from TRBV6-5 and TRBJ2-1; 12 bases line up with TRBD2. V shed 5 bases, J shed 5 bases, and the junction held 4 bases outside the gene matches. The germline V gene encodes CDR1 MNHEY and CDR2 SVGAGI. The CDR3 is made up of 15 amino acids. The CDR3 nucleotides read TGTGCCAGCAGTGTACTAGCGGGAGGCCACAATGAGCAGTTCTTC. Residues: CASSVLAGGHNEQFF.

V and J are TRBV10-3 and TRBJ2-1; 15 nucleotides agree with TRBD2. The CDR3 covers 18 residues. V lost 2 bases, J lost 7 bases, and 9 bases stayed unmatched. Per germline, CDR1 ENHRY and CDR2 SYGVKD. The CDR3, as DNA: TGTGCCATCAGTGAGGCTGGACTAGCGGGGGGGACGGGGAATGAGCAGTTCTTC. Its translation is CAISEAGLAGGTGNEQFF.

This rearrangement joins TRBV28 to TRBJ1-2, with D perhaps matching TRBD1 (5 bases). In germline, CDR1 is MDHEN, CDR2 SYDVKM. The ends were cut back, 8 bases at V and 2 bases at J, with 12 bases in the middle. The CDR3 spans 13 residues. The CDR3: CASAQAMNYGYTF. The CDR3 coding sequence is TGTGCCAGCGCACAGGCAATGAACTATGGCTACACCTTC.

This chain connects TRBV5-1 to TRBJ1-2; TRBD1 matches at 10 bases. This CDR3 region has 15 residues. J lost 6 bases, V lost 6 bases, and 11 bases had no gene match. CDR1 is SGHRS and CDR2 is YFSETQ in the germline V gene. CDR3 sequence: CASTLNTGTGDGYTF. As DNA, the CDR3 is TGCGCCAGCACTCTCAATACCGGGACAGGGGATGGCTACACCTTC.

The gene calls are TRBV7-9 and TRBJ2-7; 7 bases match TRBD1. Germline-derived CDR1 and CDR2 are SEHNR and FQNEAQ (reference sequence). V lost 0 bases and J lost 2; bases outside the gene matches: 16. The CDR3 is 19 residues long. The CDR3 loop is CASSLAGQEEGYWTYEQYF. The CDR3 DNA sequence: TGTGCCAGCAGCTTAGCAGGACAGGAAGAGGGATATTGGACCTACGAGCAGTACTTC. Drawing the rest from reference TRBV7-9 and TRBJ2-7, the complete variable domain is DTGVSQNPRHKITKRGQNVTFRCDPISEHNRLYWYRQTLGQGPEFLTYFQNEAQLEKSRLLSDRFSAERPKGSFSTLEIQRTEQGDSAMYLCASSLAGQEEGYWTYEQYFGPGTRLTVT.

The chain recombines TRBV6-6 with TRBJ1-1; D is perhaps TRBD1 (5 bases). This CDR3 has 15 amino acids. V lost 1 base and J lost 0, with 9 bases in between. Germline V lookup: CDR1 MNHNY, CDR2 SVGAGI (reference sequence). The CDR3 sequence is CASSYLPGMNTEAFF. The CDR3 coding sequence is TGTGCCAGCAGTTACTTGCCAGGGATGAACACTGAAGCTTTCTTT.

The CDR3 loop reads CASSLPLSSGLQETQYF. The CDR3 DNA is TGTGCCAGCAGCTTACCCTTGTCCAGCGGGTTACAAGAGACCCAGTACTTC. This chain joins TRBV11-2 and TRBJ2-5, with D perhaps matching TRBD2 (6 bases). V dropped 2 bases and J dropped 2 bases, with 18 bases sitting between them. This CDR3 has 17 residues. The germline gives CDR1 SGHAT, CDR2 FQNNGV.

This clonotype was picked up many times. The chain recombines TRBV29-1 with TRBJ2-3; D is possibly TRBD2 (5 bases). Germline assignment: CDR1 SQVTM and CDR2 ANQGSEA. Trimming took off 4 bases at V and 8 bases at J, with 10 bases between the two ends. The CDR3 length is 11 residues. The CDR3 protein is CSVGRGRTQYF. The CDR3 nucleotides read TGCAGCGTTGGACGGGGTCGTACGCAGTATTTT.

The genes are TRBV20-1 and TRBJ1-1, with a tentative D call TRBD1 (6 bases). Germline CDR1 DFQATT, CDR2 SNEGSKA (reference sequence). The CDR3 is 13 residues long. Trimming removed 2 bases at V and 7 bases at J, with 14 bases between. The CDR3 sequence: CSARWGALGEAFF. CDR3 DNA sequence: TGCAGTGCTAGATGGGGGGCTCTGGGTGAAGCTTTCTTT.

This clonotype was detected only once. This sequence joins TRBV27 and TRBJ2-1; D may match TRBD1 or TRBD2 (6 bases each). This CDR3 comprises 16 residues. V dropped 7 bases and J dropped 5 bases, with 21 bases sitting between them. CDR1 and CDR2 (germline): MNHEY, SMNVEV (reference sequence). CDR3 nucleotides: TGTGCCAGCATGGGGGTTCGGGGGCGGGTAAACAATGAGCAGTTCTTC. Translated, it gives CASMGVRGRVNNEQFF.

The sample holds many counts of this clonotype. The chain uses TRBV5-1 and TRBJ2-1; a weak D match, TRBD2 (6 bases). CDR3 size: 12 residues. V was cut by 0 bases and J by 12 bases, with 10 bases left in between. Germline V gives CDR1 SGHRS, CDR2 YFSETQ. CDR3 in DNA: TGCGCCAGCAGCTTGGATAGTAGCGGGCAGTTCTTC. It translates to CASSLDSSGQFF. The full variable domain, with the rest looked up from reference TRBV5-1 and TRBJ2-1, is KAGVTQTPRYLIKTRGQQVTLSCSPISGHRSVSWYQQTPGQGLQFLFEYFSETQRNKGNFPGRFSGRQFSNSRSEMNVSTLELGDSALYLCASSLDSSGQFFGPGTRLTVL.

This clonotype was found a few times. This sequence may be a read error, since a much larger clone differs from it by one base. The V and J genes are TRBV24-1 and TRBJ1-2; TRBD1 aligns across 8 bases. Germline V gene lookup returns CDR1 KGHDR and CDR2 SFDVKD. The CDR3 is 13 amino acids. V dropped 6 bases and J dropped 2; count of bases not matched to a gene: 1. For the CDR3, the DNA is TGTGCCACCAGTCGACAGGGGAACTATGGCTACACCTTC. This translates into CATSRQGNYGYTF.

The rearrangement links TRBV20-1 to TRBJ2-5; the D gene is possibly TRBD1 (5 bases). V was shortened by 0 bases and J by 5 bases, with 16 bases between the two germline ends. The CDR3 sequence is 15 residues long. Germline loops: CDR1 DFQATT, CDR2 SNEGSKA (reference sequence). CDR3 bases: TGCAGTGCTAGAGATGGCAGGGAATCGAGGGAGACCCAGTACTTC. It yields the protein CSARDGRESRETQYF.

The gene calls are TRBV20-1 and TRBJ1-5, with D perhaps TRBD1 (6 bases). The germline V and J ends were trimmed by 6 bases and 3 bases, with 15 bases remaining between them. The CDR3 totals 14 residues. Germline CDR1 is DFQATT and CDR2 is SNEGSKA (reference sequence). CDR3: CSAPTQGNNQPQHF. DNA for the CDR3: TGCAGTGCCCCCACCCAGGGGAACAATCAGCCCCAGCATTTT.

This clonotype was counted ten times or more. The chain combines TRBV5-1 with TRBJ1-2; a weak D match, TRBD1 (6 bases). Germline V gives CDR1 SGHRS, CDR2 YFSETQ. CDR3 length: 12 residues. V was shortened by 2 bases and J by 6 bases, with 8 bases between the two germline ends. This chain's CDR3 is CASSLHRDGYTF. CDR3 bases: TGCGCCAGCAGCTTACACAGGGATGGCTACACCTTC.

The chain links TRBV20-1 to TRBJ1-4; TRBD1 agrees at 10 bases. The CDR3 contains 16 residues. CDR1 and CDR2 from the germline V gene are DFQATT and SNEGSKA (reference sequence). V lost 3 bases and J lost 3; bases outside the gene matches: 7. This CDR3 is CSASGTGATANEKLFF. The DNA of the CDR3 is TGCAGTGCTAGCGGGACAGGGGCTACGGCTAATGAAAAACTGTTTTTT.